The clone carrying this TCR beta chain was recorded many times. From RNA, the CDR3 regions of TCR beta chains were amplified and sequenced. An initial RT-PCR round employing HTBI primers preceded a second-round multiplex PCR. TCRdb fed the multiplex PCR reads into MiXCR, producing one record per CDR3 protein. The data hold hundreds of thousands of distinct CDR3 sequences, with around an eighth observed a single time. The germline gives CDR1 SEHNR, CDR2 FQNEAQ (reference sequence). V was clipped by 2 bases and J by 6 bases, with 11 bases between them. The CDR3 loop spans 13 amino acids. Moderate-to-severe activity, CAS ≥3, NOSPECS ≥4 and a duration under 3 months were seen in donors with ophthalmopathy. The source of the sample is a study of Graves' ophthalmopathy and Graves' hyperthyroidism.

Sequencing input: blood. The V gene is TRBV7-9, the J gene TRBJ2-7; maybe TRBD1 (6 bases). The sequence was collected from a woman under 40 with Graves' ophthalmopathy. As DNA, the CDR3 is TGTGCCAGCAGCTTACGACAGGTCGGCGAGCAGTACTTC. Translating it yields CASSLRQVGEQYF.